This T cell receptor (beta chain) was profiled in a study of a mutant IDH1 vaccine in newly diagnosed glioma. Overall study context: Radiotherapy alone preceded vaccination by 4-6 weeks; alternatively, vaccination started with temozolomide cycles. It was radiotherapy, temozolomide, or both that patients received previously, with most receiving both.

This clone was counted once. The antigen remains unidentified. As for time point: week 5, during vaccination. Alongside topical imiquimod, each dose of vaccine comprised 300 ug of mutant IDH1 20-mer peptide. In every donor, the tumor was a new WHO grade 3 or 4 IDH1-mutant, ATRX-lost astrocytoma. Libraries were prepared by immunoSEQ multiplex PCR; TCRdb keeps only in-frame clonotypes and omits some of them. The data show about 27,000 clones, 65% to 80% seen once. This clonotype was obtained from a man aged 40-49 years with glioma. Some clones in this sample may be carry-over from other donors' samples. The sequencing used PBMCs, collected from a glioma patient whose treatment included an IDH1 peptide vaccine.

The CDR3 DNA reads TGTGCCAGCAGGGGACAGGGGGCGGGCACTGAAGCTTTCTTT. It codes for CASRGQGAGTEAFF. The chain employs TRBV6-6 and TRBJ1-1; 12 bases fit TRBD1. The ends lost 6 bases at V and 4 bases at J; junction bases unmatched: 3. CDR3 size: 14 residues. CDR1 is MNHNY and CDR2 is SVGAGI in the germline V gene (reference sequence).